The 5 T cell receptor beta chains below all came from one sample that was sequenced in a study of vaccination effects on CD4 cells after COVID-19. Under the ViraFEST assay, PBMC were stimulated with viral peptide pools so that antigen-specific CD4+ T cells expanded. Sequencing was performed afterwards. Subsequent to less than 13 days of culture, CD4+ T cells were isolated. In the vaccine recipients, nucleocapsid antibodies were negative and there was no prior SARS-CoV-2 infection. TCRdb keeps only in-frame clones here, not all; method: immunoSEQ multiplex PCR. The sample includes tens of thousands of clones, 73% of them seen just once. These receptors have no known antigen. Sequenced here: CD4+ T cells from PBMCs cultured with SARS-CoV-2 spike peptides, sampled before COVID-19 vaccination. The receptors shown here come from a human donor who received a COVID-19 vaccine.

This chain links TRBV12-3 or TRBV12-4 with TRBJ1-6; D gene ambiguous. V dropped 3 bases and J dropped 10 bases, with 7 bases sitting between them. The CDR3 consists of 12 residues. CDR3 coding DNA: TGTGCCAGCAGTTTTCCCAGGTCACCCCTCCACTTT. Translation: CASSFPRSPLHF.

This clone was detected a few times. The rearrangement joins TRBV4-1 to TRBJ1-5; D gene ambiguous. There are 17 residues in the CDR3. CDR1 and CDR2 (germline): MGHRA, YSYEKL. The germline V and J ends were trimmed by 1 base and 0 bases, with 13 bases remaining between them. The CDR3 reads CASSQGFRGNSNQPQHF. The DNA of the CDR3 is TGCGCCAGCAGCCAAGGTTTTAGAGGGAATAGCAATCAGCCCCAGCATTTT.

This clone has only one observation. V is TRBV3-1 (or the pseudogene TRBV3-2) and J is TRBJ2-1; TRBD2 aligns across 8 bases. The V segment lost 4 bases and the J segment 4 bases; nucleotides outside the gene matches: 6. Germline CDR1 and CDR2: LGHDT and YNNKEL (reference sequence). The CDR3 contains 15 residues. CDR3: CASSPLAGGYNEQFF. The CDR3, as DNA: TGTGCCAGCAGCCCTCTTGCGGGGGGTTACAATGAGCAGTTCTTC.

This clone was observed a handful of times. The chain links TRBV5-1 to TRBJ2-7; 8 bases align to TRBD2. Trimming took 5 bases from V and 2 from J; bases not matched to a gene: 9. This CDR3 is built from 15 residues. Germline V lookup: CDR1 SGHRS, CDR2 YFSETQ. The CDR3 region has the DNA TGCGCCAGCAGTTTGACAGGTAGCGGGACCTACGAGCAGTACTTC. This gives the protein CASSLTGSGTYEQYF. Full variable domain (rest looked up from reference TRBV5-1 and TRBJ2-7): KAGVTQTPRYLIKTRGQQVTLSCSPISGHRSVSWYQQTPGQGLQFLFEYFSETQRNKGNFPGRFSGRQFSNSRSEMNVSTLELGDSALYLCASSLTGSGTYEQYFGPGTRLTVT.

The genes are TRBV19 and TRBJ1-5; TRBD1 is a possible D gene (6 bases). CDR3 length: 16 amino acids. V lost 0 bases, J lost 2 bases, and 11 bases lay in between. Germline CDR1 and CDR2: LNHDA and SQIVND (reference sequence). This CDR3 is CASSIDYAGGNQPQHF. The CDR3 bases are TGTGCCAGTAGTATAGACTATGCAGGGGGCAATCAGCCCCAGCATTTT. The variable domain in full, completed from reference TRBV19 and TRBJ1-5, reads DGGITQSPKYLFRKEGQNVTLSCEQNLNHDAMYWYRQDPGQGLRLIYYSQIVNDFQKGDIAEGYSVSREKKESFPLTVTSAQKNPTAFYLCASSIDYAGGNQPQHFGDGTRLSIL.